This TCR beta chain was identified during a study of cytomegalovirus exposure and HLA in healthy donors. The PCR made use of 60 Vbeta and 13 Jbeta primers. The protocol was immunoSEQ multiplex PCR, while the TCRdb copy is restricted to in-frame clones and leaves out a portion. Among 75,000 to 100,000 clones listed, 55% to 80% were seen once. Notes on this clone: The DNA is left out, because the CDR3 cannot be placed on it with certainty; the CDR3 is given as TCRdb lists it.

This receptor was taken from a man in his forties in good health and CMV-seronegative. The sample comprised PBMCs.

Here the CDR3 reads CASSFLWANVLTF. The rearrangement links TRBV7-3 to TRBJ2-6; the table gives TRBD2 as D, unverified against the DNA. CDR1 and CDR2 from the germline V gene are SGHTA and FQGTGA. Ends included, the CDR3 has 13 residues.